This TCR beta chain is drawn from a study of cytomegalovirus exposure and HLA in healthy donors. The CDR3 loop spans 15 amino acids. Germline values: CDR1 MNHNS, CDR2 SASEGT. V lost 6 bases and J 0 bases, leaving 12 bases between the germline ends. The donors were members of the approximately 130-subject validation cohort (separate from the approximately 670-subject first cohort). This clone was seen only once. What it recognizes is unknown. Produced via immunoSEQ multiplex PCR; TCRdb's table is partial and in-frame only. The table lists 150,000 to 200,000 clones, roughly 91% of them singletons. Study observations and caveats: Reports credit the classifier with highly specific, highly sensitive diagnosis of cytomegalovirus status.

This TCR derives from a woman aged 18-29 years in good health and CMV-seropositive. Sequenced input: PBMCs. The chain uses TRBV6-1 and TRBJ2-1; D might be TRBD2 (5 bases). The CDR3 nucleotides read TGTGCCAGCAGCTATAGCGATAGCTCCTACAATGAGCAGTTCTTC. Protein: CASSYSDSSYNEQFF.